Listed here are 4 T cell receptor beta chains from one sample, sequenced in a study of blood T cell repertoires in COVID-19 (dated by TCRdb to the early 2020s). The library was produced with the immunoSEQ multiplex PCR assay. Entries here come from immuneACCESS through TCRdb and include only in-frame sequences with V and J called. Some clones fail to appear in such tables; in the studies checked, an unresolved V gene covers under half of the shortfall, and the cause of the remainder is unknown. The table for this sample lists about 160,000 clones; around 84% of them were counted only once. The top ten clones comprise around 0.5% of the sample. Sequences were obtained from peripheral blood. All receptors derive from a man between 60 and 75 years old with COVID-19, enrolled during active disease.

The chain recombines TRBV6-2 or TRBV6-3 with TRBJ1-4, with D possibly matching TRBD1 (5 bases). The CDR3 contains 16 residues. The V end lost 2 bases, the J end lost 4 bases, and 14 bases lay between the germline ends. Per germline, CDR1 MNHEY and CDR2 SVGEGT. In DNA form, the CDR3 reads TGTGCCAGCAGTTACCGCAGGGCAGCCTTTAATGAAAAACTGTTTTTT. Translation gives CASSYRRAAFNEKLFF.

About this clone: One end of the junction varies from germline; a read error may be responsible. V and J are TRBV9 and TRBJ1-1, with D possibly matching TRBD1 (6 bases). This CDR3 has 14 residues. Germline V lookup: CDR1 SGDLS, CDR2 YYNGEE. CDR3 loop: CAGSVVSGVTEAFF. The DNA of the CDR3 is TGTGCCGGCAGCGTAGTGTCAGGGGTCACTGAAGCTTTCTTT.

The genes are TRBV28 and TRBJ2-7; 9 nucleotides line up with TRBD2. Germline lookup yields CDR1 MDHEN and CDR2 SYDVKM. V lost 9 bases to trimming and J lost 3 bases; unmatched junction nucleotides: 9. CDR3 size: 14 residues. The DNA of the CDR3 is TGTGCCAGTGTAAGCGGGGGGTCGGACTACGAGCAGTACTTC. This codes for CASVSGGSDYEQYF.

The chain couples TRBV18 to TRBJ2-7; TRBD1 matches at 8 bases. With 3 bases clipped from V and 0 bases from J, the junction kept 7 bases outside the gene matches. Per germline, CDR1 KGHSH and CDR2 LQKENI. This CDR3 contains 16 residues. CDR3 bases: TGTGCCAGCTCACCTCAGGACAGGGAAGACTCCTACGAGCAGTACTTC. Its translation: CASSPQDREDSYEQYF. The entire variable domain, with the rest obtained from reference TRBV18 and TRBJ2-7, is as follows: NAGVMQNPRHLVRRRGQEARLRCSPMKGHSHVYWYRQLPEEGLKFMVYLQKENIIDESGMPKERFSAEFPKEGPSILRIQQVVRGDSAAYFCASSPQDREDSYEQYFGPGTRLTVT.